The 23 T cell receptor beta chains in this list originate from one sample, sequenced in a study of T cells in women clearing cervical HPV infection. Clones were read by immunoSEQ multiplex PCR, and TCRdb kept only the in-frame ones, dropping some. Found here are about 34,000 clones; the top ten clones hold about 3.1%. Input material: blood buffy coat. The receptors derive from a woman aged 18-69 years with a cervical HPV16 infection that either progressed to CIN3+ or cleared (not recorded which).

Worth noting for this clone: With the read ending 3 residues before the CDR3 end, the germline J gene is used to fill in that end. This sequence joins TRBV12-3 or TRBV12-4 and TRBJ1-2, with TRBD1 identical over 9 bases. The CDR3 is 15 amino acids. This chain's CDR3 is CASSSNRGPNHGYTF. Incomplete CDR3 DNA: TGTGCCAGCAGTTCAAACAGGGGGCCGAATCACGGC.

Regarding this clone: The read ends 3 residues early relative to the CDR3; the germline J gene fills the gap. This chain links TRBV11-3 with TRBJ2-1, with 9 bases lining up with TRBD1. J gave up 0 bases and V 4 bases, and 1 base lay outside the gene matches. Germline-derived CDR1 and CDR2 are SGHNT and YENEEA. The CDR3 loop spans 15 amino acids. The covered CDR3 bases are TGTGCCAGCAGCTCGGGACAGGGCTCCTACAATGAG. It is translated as CASSSGQGSYNE. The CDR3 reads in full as CASSSGQGSYNEQFF. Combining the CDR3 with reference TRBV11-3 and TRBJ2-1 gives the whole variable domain EAGVVQSPRYKIIEKKQPVAFWCNPISGHNTLYWYLQNLGQGPELLIRYENEEAVDDSQLPKDRFSAERLKGVDSTLKIQPAELGDSAVYLCASSSGQGSYNEQFFGPGTRLTVL.

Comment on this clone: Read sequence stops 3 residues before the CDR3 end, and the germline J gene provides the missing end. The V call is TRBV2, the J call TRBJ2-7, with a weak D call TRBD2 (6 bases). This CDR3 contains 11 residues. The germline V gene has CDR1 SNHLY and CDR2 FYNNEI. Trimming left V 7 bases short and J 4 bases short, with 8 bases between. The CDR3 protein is CASMEGYEQYF. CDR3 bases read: TGTGCCAGCATGGAGGGGTACGAG.

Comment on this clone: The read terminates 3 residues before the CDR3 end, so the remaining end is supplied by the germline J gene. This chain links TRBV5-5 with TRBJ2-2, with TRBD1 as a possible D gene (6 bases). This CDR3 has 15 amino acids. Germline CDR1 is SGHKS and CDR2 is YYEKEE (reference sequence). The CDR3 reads CASRHRAYGNSPLFF. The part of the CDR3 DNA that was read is TGTGCCAGCAGGCACAGGGCCTATGGTAATTCACCG.

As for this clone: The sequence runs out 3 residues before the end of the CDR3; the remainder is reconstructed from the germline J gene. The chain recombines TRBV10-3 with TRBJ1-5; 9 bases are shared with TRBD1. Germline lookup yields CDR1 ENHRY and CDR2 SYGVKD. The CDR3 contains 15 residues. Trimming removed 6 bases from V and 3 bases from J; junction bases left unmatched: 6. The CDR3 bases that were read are TGTGCCATCAGGCAGGGACAGGGACTCAATCAGCCC. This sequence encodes CAIRQGQGLNQP. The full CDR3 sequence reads CAIRQGQGLNQPQHF.

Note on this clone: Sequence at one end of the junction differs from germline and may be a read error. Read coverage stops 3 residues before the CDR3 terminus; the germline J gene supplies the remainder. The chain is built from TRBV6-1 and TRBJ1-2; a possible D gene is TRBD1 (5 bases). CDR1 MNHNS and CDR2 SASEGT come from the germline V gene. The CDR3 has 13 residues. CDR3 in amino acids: CASSAGANYGYTF. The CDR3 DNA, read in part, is TGTGCCAGCAGTGCTGGGGCTAACTATGGT.

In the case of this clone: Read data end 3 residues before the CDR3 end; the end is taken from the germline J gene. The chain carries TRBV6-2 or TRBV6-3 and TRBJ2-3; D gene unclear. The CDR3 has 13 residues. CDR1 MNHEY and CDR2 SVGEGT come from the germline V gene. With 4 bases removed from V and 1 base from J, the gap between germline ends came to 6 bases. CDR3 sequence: CASSFPGTDTQYF. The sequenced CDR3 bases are TGTGCCAGCAGTTTTCCGGGCACAGATACG.

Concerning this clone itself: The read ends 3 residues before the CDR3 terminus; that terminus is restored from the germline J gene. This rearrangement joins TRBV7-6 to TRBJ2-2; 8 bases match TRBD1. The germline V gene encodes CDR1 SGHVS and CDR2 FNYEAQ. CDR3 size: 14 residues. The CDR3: CASSSDRVNEKLFF. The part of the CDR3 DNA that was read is TGTGCCAGCAGCTCGGACAGGGTTAATGAAAAG.

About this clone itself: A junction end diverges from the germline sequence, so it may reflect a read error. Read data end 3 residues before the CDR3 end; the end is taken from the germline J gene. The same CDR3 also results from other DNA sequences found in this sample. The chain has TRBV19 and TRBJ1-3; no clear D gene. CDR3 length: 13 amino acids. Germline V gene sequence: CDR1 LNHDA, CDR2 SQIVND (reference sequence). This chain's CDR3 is CASSGLAGNTIYF. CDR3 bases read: TGTGCCAGTAGTGGGCTGGCTGGAAACACA.

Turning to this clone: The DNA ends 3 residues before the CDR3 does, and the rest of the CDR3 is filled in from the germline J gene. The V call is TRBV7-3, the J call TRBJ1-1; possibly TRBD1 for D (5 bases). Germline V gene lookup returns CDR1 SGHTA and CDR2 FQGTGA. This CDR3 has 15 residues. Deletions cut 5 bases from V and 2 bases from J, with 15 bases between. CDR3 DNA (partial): TGTGCCAGCAGCCCCACGGGAGGGGCTAACACTGAA. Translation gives CASSPTGGANTE. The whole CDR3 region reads CASSPTGGANTEAFF.

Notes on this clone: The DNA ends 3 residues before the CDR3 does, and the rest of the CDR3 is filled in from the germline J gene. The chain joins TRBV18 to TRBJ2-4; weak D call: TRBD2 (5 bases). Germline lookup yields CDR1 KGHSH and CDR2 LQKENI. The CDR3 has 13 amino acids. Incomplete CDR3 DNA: TGTGCCAGCTCACCAAGACACGACTATGGT. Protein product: CASSPRHDYG. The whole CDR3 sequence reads CASSPRHDYGQYF. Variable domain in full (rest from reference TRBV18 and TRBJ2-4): NAGVMQNPRHLVRRRGQEARLRCSPMKGHSHVYWYRQLPEEGLKFMVYLQKENIIDESGMPKERFSAEFPKEGPSILRIQQVVRGDSAAYFCASSPRHDYGQYFGAGTRLSVL.

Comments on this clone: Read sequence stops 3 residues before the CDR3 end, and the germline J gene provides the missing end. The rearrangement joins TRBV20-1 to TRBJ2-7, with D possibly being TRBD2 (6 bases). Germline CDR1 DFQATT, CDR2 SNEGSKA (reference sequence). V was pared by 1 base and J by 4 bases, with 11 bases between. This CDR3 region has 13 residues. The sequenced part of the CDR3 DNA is TGCAGTGCTAGAGGGCGGGGTGGTTACGAG. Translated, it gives CSARGRGGYE. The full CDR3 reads CSARGRGGYEQYF.

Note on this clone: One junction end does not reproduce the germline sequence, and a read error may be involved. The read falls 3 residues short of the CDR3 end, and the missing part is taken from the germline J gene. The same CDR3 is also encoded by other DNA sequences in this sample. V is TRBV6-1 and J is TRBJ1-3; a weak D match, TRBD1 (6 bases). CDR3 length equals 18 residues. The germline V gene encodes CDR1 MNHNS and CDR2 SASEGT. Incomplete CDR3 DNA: TGTGCCAGCAGTGAAGTCTTCGCAGGGGCCAGCTCTGGAAACACA. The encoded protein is CASSEVFAGASSGNT. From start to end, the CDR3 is CASSEVFAGASSGNTIYF.

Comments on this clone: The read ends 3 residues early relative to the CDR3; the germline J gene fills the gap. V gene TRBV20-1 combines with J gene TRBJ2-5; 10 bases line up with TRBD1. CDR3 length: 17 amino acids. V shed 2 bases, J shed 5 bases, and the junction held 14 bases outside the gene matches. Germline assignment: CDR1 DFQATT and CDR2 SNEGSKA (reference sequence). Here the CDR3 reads CSARPLGGTGDRETQYF. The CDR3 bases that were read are TGCAGTGCTAGACCTCTGGGCGGGACAGGGGATCGGGAGACC.

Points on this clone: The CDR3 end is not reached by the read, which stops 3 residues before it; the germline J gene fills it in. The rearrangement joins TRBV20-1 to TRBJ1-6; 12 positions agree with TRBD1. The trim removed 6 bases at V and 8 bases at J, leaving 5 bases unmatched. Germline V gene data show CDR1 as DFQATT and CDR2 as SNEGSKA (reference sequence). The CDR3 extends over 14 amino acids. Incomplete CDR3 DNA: TGCAGTGCCGGGACAGGGGGCGACTATTCACCC. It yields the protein CSAGTGGDYSP. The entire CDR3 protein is CSAGTGGDYSPLHF.

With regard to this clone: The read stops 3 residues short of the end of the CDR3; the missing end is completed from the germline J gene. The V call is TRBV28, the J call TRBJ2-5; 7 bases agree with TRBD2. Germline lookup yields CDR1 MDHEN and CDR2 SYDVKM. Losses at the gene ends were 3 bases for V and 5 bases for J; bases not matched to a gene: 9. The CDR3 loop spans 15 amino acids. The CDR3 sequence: CASSLDGGGLETQYF. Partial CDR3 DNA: TGTGCCAGCAGTTTGGACGGCGGGGGACTCGAGACC.

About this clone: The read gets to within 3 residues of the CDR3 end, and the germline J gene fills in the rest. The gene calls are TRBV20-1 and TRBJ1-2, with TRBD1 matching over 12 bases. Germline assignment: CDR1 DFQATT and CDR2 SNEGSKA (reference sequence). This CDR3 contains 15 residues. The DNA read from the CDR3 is TGCAGTGCTAGAGATGCGGGACAGGGGGCTCGGGGC. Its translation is CSARDAGQGARG. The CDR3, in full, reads CSARDAGQGARGYTF.

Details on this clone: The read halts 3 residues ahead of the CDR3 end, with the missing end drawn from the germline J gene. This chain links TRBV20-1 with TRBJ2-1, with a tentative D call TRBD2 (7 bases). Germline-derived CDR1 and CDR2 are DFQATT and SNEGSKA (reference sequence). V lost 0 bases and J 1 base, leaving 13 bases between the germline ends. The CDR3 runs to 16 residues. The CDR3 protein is CSAREPGGLSYNEQFF. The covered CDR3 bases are TGCAGTGCTAGAGAGCCGGGGGGCCTTTCCTACAATGAG.

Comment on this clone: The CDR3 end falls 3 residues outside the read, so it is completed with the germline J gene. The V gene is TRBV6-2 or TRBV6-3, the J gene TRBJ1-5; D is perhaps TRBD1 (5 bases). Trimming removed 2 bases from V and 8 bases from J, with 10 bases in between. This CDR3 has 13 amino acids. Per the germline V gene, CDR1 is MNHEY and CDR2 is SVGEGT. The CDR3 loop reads CASSYDRAKPQHF. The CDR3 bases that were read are TGTGCCAGCAGTTACGACAGAGCCAAGCCC.

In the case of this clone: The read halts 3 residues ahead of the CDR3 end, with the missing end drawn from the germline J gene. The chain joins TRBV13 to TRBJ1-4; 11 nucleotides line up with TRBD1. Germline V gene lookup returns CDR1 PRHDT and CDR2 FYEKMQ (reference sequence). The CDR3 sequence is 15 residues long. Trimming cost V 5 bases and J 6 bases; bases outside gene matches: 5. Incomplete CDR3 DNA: TGTGCCAGCAGCGCTGCGGGACAGGGGGATGAAAAA. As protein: CASSAAGQGDEK. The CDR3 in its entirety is CASSAAGQGDEKLFF.

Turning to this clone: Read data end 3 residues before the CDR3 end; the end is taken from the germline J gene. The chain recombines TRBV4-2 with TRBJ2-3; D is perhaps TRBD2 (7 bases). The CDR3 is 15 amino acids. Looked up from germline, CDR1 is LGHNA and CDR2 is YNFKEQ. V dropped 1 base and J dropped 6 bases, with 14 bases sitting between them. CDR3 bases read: TGTGCCAGCAGCCAAGCGGGGGGCCCCCCCGATACG. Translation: CASSQAGGPPDT. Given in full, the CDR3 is CASSQAGGPPDTQYF.

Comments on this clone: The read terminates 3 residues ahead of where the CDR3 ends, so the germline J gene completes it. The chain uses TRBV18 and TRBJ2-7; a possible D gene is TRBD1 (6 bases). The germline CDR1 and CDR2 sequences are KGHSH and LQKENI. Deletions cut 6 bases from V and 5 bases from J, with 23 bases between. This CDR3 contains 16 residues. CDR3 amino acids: CASSPQQGRGVNEQYF. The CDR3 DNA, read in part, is TGTGCCAGCTCGCCTCAACAGGGTCGCGGTGTAAACGAG. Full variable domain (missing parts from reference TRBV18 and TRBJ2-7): NAGVMQNPRHLVRRRGQEARLRCSPMKGHSHVYWYRQLPEEGLKFMVYLQKENIIDESGMPKERFSAEFPKEGPSILRIQQVVRGDSAAYFCASSPQQGRGVNEQYFGPGTRLTVT.

The part of the CDR3 DNA that was read is TGTGCCAGCAGCCCGCGGGTAGCGCCTAAGAACATC. Protein sequence: CASSPRVAPKNI. The whole CDR3 region reads CASSPRVAPKNIYTF. This chain joins TRBV7-9 and TRBJ1-2; D call uncertain. The DNA ends 3 residues before the CDR3 does, and the rest of the CDR3 is filled in from the germline J gene. The CDR3 totals 15 residues. The germline gives CDR1 SEHNR, CDR2 FQNEAQ (reference sequence).